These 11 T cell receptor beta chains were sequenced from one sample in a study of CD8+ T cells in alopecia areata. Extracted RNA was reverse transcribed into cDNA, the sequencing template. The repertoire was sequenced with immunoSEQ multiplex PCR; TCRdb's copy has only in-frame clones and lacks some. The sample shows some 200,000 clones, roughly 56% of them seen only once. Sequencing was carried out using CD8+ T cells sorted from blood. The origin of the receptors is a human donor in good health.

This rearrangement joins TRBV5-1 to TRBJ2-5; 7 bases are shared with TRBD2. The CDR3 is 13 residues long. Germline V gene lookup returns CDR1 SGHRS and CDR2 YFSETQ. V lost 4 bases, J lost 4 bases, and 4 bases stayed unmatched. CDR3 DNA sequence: TGCGCCAGCAGCATGTGGGAGGGAGAGACCCAGTACTTC. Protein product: CASSMWEGETQYF. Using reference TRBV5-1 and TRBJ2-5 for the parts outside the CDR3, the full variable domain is KAGVTQTPRYLIKTRGQQVTLSCSPISGHRSVSWYQQTPGQGLQFLFEYFSETQRNKGNFPGRFSGRQFSNSRSEMNVSTLELGDSALYLCASSMWEGETQYFGPGTRLLVL.

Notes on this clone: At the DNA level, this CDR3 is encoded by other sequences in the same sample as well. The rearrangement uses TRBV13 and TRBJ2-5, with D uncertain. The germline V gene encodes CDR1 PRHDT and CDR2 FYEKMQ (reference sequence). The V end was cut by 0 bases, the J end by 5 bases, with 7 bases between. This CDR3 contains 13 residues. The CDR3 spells CASSLGRKETQYF. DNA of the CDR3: TGTGCCAGCAGCTTAGGCAGAAAGGAGACCCAGTACTTC.

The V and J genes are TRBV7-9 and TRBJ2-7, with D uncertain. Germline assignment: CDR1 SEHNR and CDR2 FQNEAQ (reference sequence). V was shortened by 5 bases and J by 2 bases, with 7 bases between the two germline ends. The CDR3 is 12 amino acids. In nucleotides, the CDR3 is TGTGCCAGCAGCCTTAGCCCCTACGAGCAGTACTTC. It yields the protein CASSLSPYEQYF.

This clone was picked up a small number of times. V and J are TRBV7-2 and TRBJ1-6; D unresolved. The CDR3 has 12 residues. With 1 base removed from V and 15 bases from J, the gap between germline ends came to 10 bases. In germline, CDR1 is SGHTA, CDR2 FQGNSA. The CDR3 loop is CASSLGTGVLHF. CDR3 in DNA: TGTGCCAGCAGCTTAGGGACTGGAGTCCTCCACTTT.

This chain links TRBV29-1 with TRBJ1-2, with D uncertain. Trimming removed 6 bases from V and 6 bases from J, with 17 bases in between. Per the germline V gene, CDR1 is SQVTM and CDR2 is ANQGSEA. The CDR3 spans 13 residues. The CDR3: CSVDRGLGDGYTF. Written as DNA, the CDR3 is TGCAGCGTAGACCGCGGTTTGGGTGATGGCTACACCTTC.

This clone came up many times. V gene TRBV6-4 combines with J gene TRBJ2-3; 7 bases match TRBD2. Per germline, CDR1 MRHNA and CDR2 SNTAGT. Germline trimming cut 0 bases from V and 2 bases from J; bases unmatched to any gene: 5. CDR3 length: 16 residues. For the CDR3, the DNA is TGTGCCAGCAGTGACTCGGCCAGCGGGGCCACAGATACGCAGTATTTT. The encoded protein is CASSDSASGATDTQYF.

The CDR3 region has the DNA TGTGCCAGCAGTGTCGACAGGCACGGAGTGTCTTTCTTT. It yields the protein CASSVDRHGVSFF. The rearrangement links TRBV25-1 to TRBJ1-1, with D tentatively TRBD1 (6 bases). CDR3 length: 13 residues. Germline values: CDR1 MGHDK, CDR2 SYGVNS. Trimming removed 4 bases from V and 12 bases from J, with 18 bases in between.

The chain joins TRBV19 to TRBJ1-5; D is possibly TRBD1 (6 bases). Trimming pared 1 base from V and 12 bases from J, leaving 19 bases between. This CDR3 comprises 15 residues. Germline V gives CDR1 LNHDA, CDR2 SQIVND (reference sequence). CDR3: CASSIGLVVGGVQHF. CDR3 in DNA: TGTGCCAGTAGTATAGGGCTTGTGGTCGGGGGCGTCCAGCATTTT.

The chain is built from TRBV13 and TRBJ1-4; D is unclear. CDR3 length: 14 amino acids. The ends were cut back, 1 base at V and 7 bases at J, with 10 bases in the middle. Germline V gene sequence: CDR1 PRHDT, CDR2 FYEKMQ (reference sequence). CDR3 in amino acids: CASSLAHSGEKLFF. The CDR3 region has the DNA TGTGCCAGCAGCTTAGCCCACTCGGGTGAAAAACTGTTTTTT.

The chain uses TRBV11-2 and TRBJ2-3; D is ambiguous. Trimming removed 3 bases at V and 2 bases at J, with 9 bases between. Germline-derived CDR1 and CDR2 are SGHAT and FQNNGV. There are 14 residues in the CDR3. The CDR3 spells CASSLDRTTDTQYF. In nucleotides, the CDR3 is TGTGCCAGCAGCTTGGACCGGACCACAGATACGCAGTATTTT. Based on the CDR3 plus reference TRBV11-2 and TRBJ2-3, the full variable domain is EAGVAQSPRYKIIEKRQSVAFWCNPISGHATLYWYQQILGQGPKLLIQFQNNGVVDDSQLPKDRFSAERLKGVDSTLKIQPAKLEDSAVYLCASSLDRTTDTQYFGPGTRLTVL.

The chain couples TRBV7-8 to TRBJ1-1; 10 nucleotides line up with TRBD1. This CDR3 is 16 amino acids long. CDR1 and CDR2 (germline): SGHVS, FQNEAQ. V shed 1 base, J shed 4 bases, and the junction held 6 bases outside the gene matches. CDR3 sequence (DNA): TGTGCCAGCAGCTTAGGACAGGGGGCGGCGGGCACTGAAGCTTTCTTT. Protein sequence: CASSLGQGAAGTEAFF.